A selection of T cell receptor beta chains follows, all from one sample in a study of regulatory T cells in long-lasting Graves disease. A single record per CDR3 protein comes from TCRdb applying MiXCR to the multiplex PCR reads. The sample carries a few hundred thousand distinct CDR3 sequences, 15% to 20% recorded once. This sample was shared with a second study, whose subject was T cells in Graves' hyperthyroidism and ophthalmopathy.

The source was peripheral blood mononuclear cells (PBMCs), collected at new diagnosis, from a patient treated with antithyroid drugs. These receptor sequences come from a woman between 18 and 29 years old with Graves disease. Both conserved end residues are part of each CDR3. A D gene is named only where the DNA matches it firmly. Clone size is not always given. Where it is, it says once, few, many or a class for expanded clones.

j_call v_call clone_size d_call cdr3_nt cdr3_aa
TRBJ2-7 TRBV11-2 few TRBD1 TGTGCCAGCAGCTTAACAGGGGCCCTCGAGCGGTACTTC CASSLTGALERYF
TRBJ2-5 TRBV7-6 . TRBD2 TGTGCCAGCAGCTACGGGGGACTAGCGGGGGGGGGCGCAGAGACCCAGTACTTC CASSYGGLAGGGAETQYF
TRBJ2-5 TRBV28 . TRBD2 TGTGCCAGCAGTTTATGGCTAGCGGGAGGGCCCCGAGGGACCCAGTACTTC CASSLWLAGGPRGTQYF
TRBJ1-5 TRBV2 . . TGTGCCAGCAGTGATCGGGACGGAAGCGGACCCCAGCATTTT CASSDRDGSGPQHF
TRBJ2-3 TRBV29-1 . . TGCAGCGTTGATCGACCCGGCAGGGGCACAGATACGCAGTATTTT CSVDRPGRGTDTQYF
TRBJ2-2 TRBV28 many TRBD2 TGTGCCAGCGACCAGACTAGCGGAAACACCGGGGAGCTGTTTTTT CASDQTSGNTGELFF
TRBJ2-7 TRBV3-1 many . TGTGCCAGCAGCCCCGGGACGGACACAGGCGAGCAGTACTTC CASSPGTDTGEQYF
TRBJ2-2 TRBV27 many TRBD2 TGTGCCAGCAGTCTCCCGGGACTAGCGGGCCAGCCTAACGCCGGGGAGCTGTTTTTT CASSLPGLAGQPNAGELFF
TRBJ1-1 TRBV30 many . TGTGCCTGGACCCTTCCAAGGGGGGACACTGAAGCTTTCTTT CAWTLPRGDTEAFF
TRBJ2-5 TRBV29-1 many TRBD1 TGCAGCGTTGGGGGGACAGGGGATTTAGGGGAGACCCAGTACTTC CSVGGTGDLGETQYF
TRBJ2-7 TRBV3-1 few TRBD2 TGTGCCAGCAGCCAAGCTAGCGGTTACGAGCAGTACTTC CASSQASGYEQYF
TRBJ2-3 TRBV6-2/TRBV6-3 many . TGTGCCAGCAGTTCCCAAATGGGCCTAGCTGATACGCAGTATTTT CASSSQMGLADTQYF
TRBJ2-7 TRBV29-1 . . TGCAGCGTCGGGCTTGGGGGCGAGCAGTACTTC CSVGLGGEQYF
TRBJ1-5 TRBV15 . . TGTGCCACCAGCAGCACAGGGAACAATCAGCCCCAGCATTTT CATSSTGNNQPQHF
TRBJ1-5 TRBV2 . . TGTGCCAGCAGTGATGATTATAGCAATCAGCCCCAGCATTTT CASSDDYSNQPQHF
TRBJ1-2 TRBV2 many TRBD1 TGTGCCAGCAGTGAACCGGGACAGGGCCTCTATGGCTACACCTTC CASSEPGQGLYGYTF
TRBJ2-3 TRBV7-3 many . TGTGCCAGCAGCTTAACCCTAACAGGGAATACGCAGTATTTT CASSLTLTGNTQYF
TRBJ2-1 TRBV9 many . TGTGCCAGCAGCGTTAGGGGGGATACCTACAATGAGCAGTTCTTC CASSVRGDTYNEQFF
TRBJ1-1 TRBV5-5 many . TGTGCCAGCAGCTTGGGCGTGACGAGGACTGAAGCTTTCTTT CASSLGVTRTEAFF
TRBJ2-7 TRBV12-3/TRBV12-4 many . TGTGCCAGCAGTTCTCGTGGTATCTCCCACGAGCAGTACTTC CASSSRGISHEQYF
TRBJ1-5 TRBV2 many . TGTGCCAGCAGGGTAGGGACGGGCAATCAGCCCCAGCATTTT CASRVGTGNQPQHF
TRBJ2-5 TRBV20-1 many . TGCAGTGCTAGGCTCCCCCTCTCGGGGTGGGAGACCCAGTACTTC CSARLPLSGWETQYF
TRBJ2-3 TRBV7-3 few . TGTGCCAGCAGCCGGGGACTGGCAGATACGCAGTATTTT CASSRGLADTQYF
TRBJ1-4 TRBV27 . TRBD1 TGTGCCAGCAGCCACCGTACAGGGGGGGGTGAAAAACTGTTTTTT CASSHRTGGGEKLFF
TRBJ2-5 TRBV9 many TRBD1 TGTGCCAGCAGCCCACAGACAGGGTATGGGGAGACCCAGTACTTC CASSPQTGYGETQYF
TRBJ1-2 TRBV28 many . TGTGCCAGCAGTTTATTAGACAGTGGGTATGGCTACACCTTC CASSLLDSGYGYTF
TRBJ2-3 TRBV20-1 many . TGCAGTGCCAATAGCGGCCCTAGCACAGATACGCAGTATTTT CSANSGPSTDTQYF
TRBJ1-1 TRBV13 few . TGTGCCAGCAGCATACGTGTCGGGGGTCTGGACACTGAAGCTTTCTTT CASSIRVGGLDTEAFF
TRBJ2-4 TRBV11-2 many TRBD2 TGTGCCAGCAGCCGACTAGCGGGGGGGATGTACATTCAGTACTTC CASSRLAGGMYIQYF
TRBJ2-1 TRBV12-3/TRBV12-4 many . TGTGCCAGCAGCCGCTCAGGGGGGGCCTACAATGAGCAGTTCTTC CASSRSGGAYNEQFF
TRBJ2-1 TRBV5-1 . TRBD2 TGCGCCAGCAGCAGCCAAGGGACTAGCGGGGGGGCGTGGAATGAGCAGTTCTTC CASSSQGTSGGAWNEQFF
TRBJ1-3 TRBV5-1 . . TGCGCCAGCAGCCCGAGCCCACGGACTTTCTCTGGAAACACCATATATTTT CASSPSPRTFSGNTIYF
TRBJ2-5 TRBV18 many TRBD1 TGTGCCAGCTCAAGCACAGGGGGAGGCGAGACCCAGTACTTC CASSSTGGGETQYF
TRBJ2-1 TRBV5-1 . TRBD2 TGCGCCAGCACCATCGACGGGACTAGCGGATTCTACAATGAGCAGTTCTTC CASTIDGTSGFYNEQFF
TRBJ2-5 TRBV5-1 many . TGCGCCAGCAGCTTCGGGGCAGTCCAAGAGACCCAGTACTTC CASSFGAVQETQYF
TRBJ2-1 TRBV27 many TRBD2 TGTGCCAGCAGTTTAAGCGGGAGCTCTAGGGAGCAGTTCTTC CASSLSGSSREQFF
TRBJ1-1 TRBV6-5 many . TGTGCCAGCAGTTACTCGATTGGGGCCCCACGGAGGGACACTGAAGCTTTCTTT CASSYSIGAPRRDTEAFF
TRBJ2-3 TRBV5-1 many . TGCGCCAGCAGCTTGTATGGCGATCCCCCGGATACGCAGTATTTT CASSLYGDPPDTQYF
TRBJ2-7 TRBV12-3/TRBV12-4 many . TGTGCCAGCAGTTTCGGTGCATCTGAGCAGTACTTC CASSFGASEQYF
TRBJ1-1 TRBV5-1 many . TGCGCCAGCAGCTTGCGGGTACAGAACACTGAAGCTTTCTTT CASSLRVQNTEAFF
TRBJ2-7 TRBV28 many . TGTGCCAGCAATGGCGGCCACGAGCAGTACTTC CASNGGHEQYF
TRBJ2-1 TRBV30 . TRBD2 TGTGCCTGGAGTCGCGGCGGGGGGGCTTTTGGGTATGAGCAGTTCTTC CAWSRGGGAFGYEQFF